The sequence of this T cell receptor beta chain was determined in a study of CD8+ T cells in alopecia areata. This clone was detected only once. Its specificity is unknown. This same CDR3 is encoded by further DNA sequences in the sample. Study-level results: There were many expanded lesional clones persisting in scalp and blood during tofacitinib. Normal scalp had lower clonality than lesional scalp, with alopecia totalis/universalis lesions showing this most strongly.

V dropped 2 bases and J dropped 4 bases, with 3 bases sitting between them. Per germline, CDR1 SGHNT and CDR2 YYREEE (reference sequence). The CDR3 has 11 amino acids. Extracted from the samples, RNA was reverse transcribed into cDNA to serve as the sequencing template. TCRdb keeps only in-frame clones here, not all; method: immunoSEQ multiplex PCR. The repertoire holds hundreds of thousands of clones, around three fifths seen once, with 0.75% to 0.95% in the top ten. The treatment is: oral pan-JAK inhibitor, 5-10 mg twice daily. Sequencing was performed on CD4+ T cells sorted from blood, taken around week 54, from a patient treated with tofacitinib. The chain is built from TRBV5-4 and TRBJ2-5; D unresolved. The sequence came from a human donor with alopecia areata. The CDR3 protein is CASSFLETQYF. The CDR3 nucleotides read TGTGCCAGCAGCTTTCTAGAGACCCAGTACTTC. The entire variable domain, with the rest obtained from reference TRBV5-4 and TRBJ2-5, is as follows: ETGVTQSPTHLIKTRGQQVTLRCSSQSGHNTVSWYQQALGQGPQFIFQYYREEENGRGNFPPRFSGLQFPNYSSELNVNALELDDSALYLCASSFLETQYFGPGTRLLVL.